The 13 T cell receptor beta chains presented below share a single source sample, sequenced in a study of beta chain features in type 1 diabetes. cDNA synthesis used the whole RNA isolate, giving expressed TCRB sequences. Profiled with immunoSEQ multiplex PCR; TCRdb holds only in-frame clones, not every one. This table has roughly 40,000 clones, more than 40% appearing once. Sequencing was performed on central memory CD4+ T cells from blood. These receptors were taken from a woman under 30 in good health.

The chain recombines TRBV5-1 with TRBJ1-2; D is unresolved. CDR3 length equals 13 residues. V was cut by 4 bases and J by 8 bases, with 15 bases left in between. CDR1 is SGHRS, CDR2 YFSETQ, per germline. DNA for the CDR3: TGCGCCAGCAGCCCACAGCCTGGCGAAGGCTACACCTTC. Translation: CASSPQPGEGYTF.

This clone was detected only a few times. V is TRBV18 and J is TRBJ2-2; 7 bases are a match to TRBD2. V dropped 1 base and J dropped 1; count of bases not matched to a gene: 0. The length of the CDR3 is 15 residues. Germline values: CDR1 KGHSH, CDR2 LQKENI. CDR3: CASSPQRGNTGELFF. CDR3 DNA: TGTGCCAGCTCACCACAGCGGGGGAACACCGGGGAGCTGTTTTTT.

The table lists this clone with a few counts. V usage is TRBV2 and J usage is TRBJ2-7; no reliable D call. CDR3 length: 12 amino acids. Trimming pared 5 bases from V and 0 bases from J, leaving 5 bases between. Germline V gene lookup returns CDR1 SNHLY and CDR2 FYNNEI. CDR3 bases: TGTGCCAGCAGTACAGACTCCTACGAGCAGTACTTC. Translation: CASSTDSYEQYF.

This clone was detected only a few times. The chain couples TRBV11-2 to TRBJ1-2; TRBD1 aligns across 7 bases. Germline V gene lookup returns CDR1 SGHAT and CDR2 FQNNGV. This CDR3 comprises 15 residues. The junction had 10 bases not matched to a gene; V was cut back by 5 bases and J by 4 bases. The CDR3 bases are TGTGCCAGCAGCGAAATACTTGGACAGGCCTATGGCTACACCTTC. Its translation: CASSEILGQAYGYTF.

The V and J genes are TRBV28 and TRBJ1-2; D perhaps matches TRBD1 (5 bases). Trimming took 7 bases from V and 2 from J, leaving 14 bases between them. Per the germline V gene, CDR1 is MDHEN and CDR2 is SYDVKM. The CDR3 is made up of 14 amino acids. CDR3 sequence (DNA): TGTGCCAGCACGCTCGCACAGGCAAACTATGGCTACACCTTC. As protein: CASTLAQANYGYTF.

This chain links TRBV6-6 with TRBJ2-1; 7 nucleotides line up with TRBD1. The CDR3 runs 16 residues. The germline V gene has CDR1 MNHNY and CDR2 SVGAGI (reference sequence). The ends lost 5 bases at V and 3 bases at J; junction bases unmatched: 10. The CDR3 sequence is CASSGQEARSYNEQFF. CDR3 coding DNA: TGTGCCAGCAGTGGACAGGAGGCACGTAGCTACAATGAGCAGTTCTTC.

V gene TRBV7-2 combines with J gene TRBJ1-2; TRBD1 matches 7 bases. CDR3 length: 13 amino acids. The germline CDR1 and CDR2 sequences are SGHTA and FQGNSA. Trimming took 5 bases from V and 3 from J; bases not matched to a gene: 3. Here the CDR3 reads CASSLQGHYGYTF. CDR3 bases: TGTGCCAGCAGCCTACAGGGGCACTATGGCTACACCTTC.

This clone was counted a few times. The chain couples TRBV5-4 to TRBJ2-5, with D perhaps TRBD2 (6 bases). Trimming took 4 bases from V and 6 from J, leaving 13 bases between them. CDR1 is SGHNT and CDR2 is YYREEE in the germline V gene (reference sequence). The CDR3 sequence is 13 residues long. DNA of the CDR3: TGTGCCAGCAGCGGGACTCCCACCCAGACCCAGTACTTC. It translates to CASSGTPTQTQYF.

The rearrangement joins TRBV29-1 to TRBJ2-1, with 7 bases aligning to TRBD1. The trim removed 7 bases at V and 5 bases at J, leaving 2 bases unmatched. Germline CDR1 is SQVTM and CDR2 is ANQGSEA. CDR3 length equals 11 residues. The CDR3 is CSGGQNNEQFF. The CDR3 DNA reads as TGCAGCGGGGGACAGAACAATGAGCAGTTCTTC.

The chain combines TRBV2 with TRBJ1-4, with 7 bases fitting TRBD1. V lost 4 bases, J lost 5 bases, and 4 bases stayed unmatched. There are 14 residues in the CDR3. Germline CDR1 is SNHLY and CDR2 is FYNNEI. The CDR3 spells CASSANRGNEKLFF. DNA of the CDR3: TGTGCCAGCAGTGCTAACAGGGGAAATGAAAAACTGTTTTTT.

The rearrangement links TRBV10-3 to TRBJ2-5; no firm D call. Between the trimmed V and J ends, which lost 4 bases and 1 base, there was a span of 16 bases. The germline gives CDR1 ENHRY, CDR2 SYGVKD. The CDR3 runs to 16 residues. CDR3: CAISVVNFGGQETQYF. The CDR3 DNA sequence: TGTGCCATCAGTGTTGTGAATTTTGGCGGCCAAGAGACCCAGTACTTC.

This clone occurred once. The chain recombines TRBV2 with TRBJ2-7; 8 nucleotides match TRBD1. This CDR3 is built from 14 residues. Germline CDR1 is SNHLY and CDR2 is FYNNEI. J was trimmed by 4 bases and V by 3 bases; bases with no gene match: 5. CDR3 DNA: TGTGCCAGCAGTGAGCAGGGGGCGGGATACGAGCAGTACTTC. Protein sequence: CASSEQGAGYEQYF.

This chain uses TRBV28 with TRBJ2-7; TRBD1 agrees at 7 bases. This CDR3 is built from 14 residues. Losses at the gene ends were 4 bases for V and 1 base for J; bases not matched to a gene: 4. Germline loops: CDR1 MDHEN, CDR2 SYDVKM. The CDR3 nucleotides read TGTGCCAGCAGTTATGCGACAGGGTCCTACGAGCAGTACTTC. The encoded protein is CASSYATGSYEQYF. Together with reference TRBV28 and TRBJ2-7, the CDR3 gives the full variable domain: DVKVTQSSRYLVKRTGEKVFLECVQDMDHENMFWYRQDPGLGLRLIYFSYDVKMKEKGDIPEGYSVSREKKERFSLILESASTNQTSMYLCASSYATGSYEQYFGPGTRLTVT.